Listed below are T cell receptor beta chains from one sample, sequenced in a study of blood T cell repertoires in COVID-19. The data were produced by immunoSEQ multiplex PCR, yet TCRdb's version contains in-frame clones alone and is incomplete. The sample contains a few hundred thousand clones, roughly 85% of which appear only once. The sample taken for sequencing was peripheral blood. The receptors derive from a man younger than 30 with active or convalescent COVID-19. Both conserved end residues are part of each CDR3. The D gene is left open where the match is weak. Size values are once, few and many counts, or a class for expanded clones, and some rows have none.

>NA|TRBV18|TRBJ2-7|NA
CASSPNYEQYF
TGTGCCAGCTCACCCAACTACGAGCAGTACTTC
>NA|TRBV30|TRBJ2-2|NA
CAWSPGHLATGELFF
TGTGCCTGGAGTCCCGGACATTTGGCCACCGGGGAGCTGTTTTTT
>TRBD1|TRBV27|TRBJ2-7|NA
CASSGVGTGLSEQYF
TGTGCCAGCAGTGGGGTAGGGACAGGGCTTAGCGAGCAGTACTTC
>TRBD1|TRBV6-5|TRBJ1-1|NA
CASTDGTGKTFF
TGTGCCAGCACCGATGGGACAGGGAAGACTTTCTTT
>TRBD2|TRBV7-2|TRBJ2-1|once
CASSSDRTGGSSYNEQFF
TGTGCCAGCAGCTCCGATCGAACGGGAGGGAGCTCCTACAATGAGCAGTTCTTC
>NA|TRBV10-2|TRBJ2-5|NA
CASSELETQYF
TGCGCCAGCAGTGAACTTGAGACCCAGTACTTC
>NA|TRBV12-3/TRBV12-4|TRBJ1-5|few
CASSSLGTQPQHF
TGTGCCAGCAGTTCACTGGGCACCCAGCCCCAGCATTTT
>TRBD1|TRBV14|TRBJ1-1|NA
CASSHHGTGLRKMNTEAFF
TGTGCCAGCAGCCACCACGGGACAGGGCTACGGAAAATGAACACTGAAGCTTTCTTT
>NA|TRBV11-2|TRBJ1-2|NA
CASSTRDSNYGGYTF
TGTGCCAGCAGCACTCGGGACTCCAATTACGGGGGCTACACCTTC
>TRBD1|TRBV24-1|TRBJ2-1|NA
CATSDWDRGQFF
TGTGCCACCAGTGATTGGGACAGGGGGCAGTTCTTC
>NA|TRBV9|TRBJ1-1|NA
CASTRGMNTEAFF
TGTGCCAGCACTCGGGGGATGAACACTGAAGCTTTCTTT
>NA|TRBV7-2|TRBJ2-7|NA
CASKKGQYYEQYF
TGTGCCAGCAAGAAGGGGCAGTACTACGAGCAGTACTTC
>TRBD1|TRBV9|TRBJ2-1|NA
CASSPHRGRINEQFF
TGTGCCAGCAGCCCGCACAGGGGCAGGATCAATGAGCAGTTCTTC
>NA|TRBV6-5|TRBJ2-2|NA
CASSNRRAGELFF
TGTGCCAGCAGTAACAGACGAGCCGGGGAGCTGTTTTTT
>TRBD2|TRBV6-4|TRBJ2-2|NA
CASSEVAGVGTGELFF
TGTGCCAGCAGTGAAGTAGCGGGAGTAGGGACCGGGGAGCTGTTTTTT
>TRBD1|TRBV7-9|TRBJ1-4|NA
CASSLAGTGDEKLFF
TGTGCCAGCAGCTTAGCCGGGACAGGGGATGAAAAACTGTTTTTT
>NA|TRBV12-3/TRBV12-4|TRBJ1-1|NA
CASSLIGTTEAFF
TGTGCCAGCAGTTTAATAGGGACAACTGAAGCTTTCTTT
>TRBD1|TRBV30|TRBJ1-5|NA
CAWSGGDRRQPQHF
TGTGCCTGGAGTGGGGGGGACAGGCGTCAGCCCCAGCATTTT
>NA|TRBV29-1|TRBJ2-1|NA
CSVDPNSGHNEQFF
TGCAGCGTTGATCCCAATAGCGGTCACAATGAGCAGTTCTTC
>NA|TRBV7-9|TRBJ1-4|once
CASSYYPGGWEKLFF
TGTGCCAGCAGCTACTACCCGGGAGGCTGGGAAAAACTGTTTTTT
>TRBD1|TRBV9|TRBJ2-3|NA
CASSVVGTGGLEADTQYF
TGTGCCAGCAGCGTAGTTGGGACAGGGGGCCTCGAGGCGGATACGCAGTATTTT
>NA|TRBV20-1|TRBJ2-7|NA
CSASRLGLNYEQYF
TGCAGTGCTAGTCGACTAGGGTTAAACTACGAGCAGTACTTC
>NA|TRBV6-5|TRBJ2-1|few
CASSTILATEQFF
TGTGCCAGCAGTACTATCCTAGCGACTGAGCAGTTCTTC
>TRBD2|TRBV7-2|TRBJ2-3|NA
CASSFRAGPSTDTQYF
TGTGCCAGCAGCTTCCGAGCGGGGCCTAGCACAGATACGCAGTATTTT
>TRBD2|TRBV5-5|TRBJ2-1|NA
CASSKGGGAYNEQFF
TGTGCCAGCAGTAAAGGCGGGGGGGCCTACAATGAGCAGTTCTTC
>TRBD1|TRBV12-5|TRBJ1-2|NA
CASGPTGGNYGYTF
TGTGCTAGTGGCCCCACAGGGGGTAACTATGGCTACACCTTC
>NA|TRBV6-5|TRBJ1-5|few
CATLRDIYQPQHF
TGTGCCACTCTCCGGGACATTTATCAGCCCCAGCATTTT
>NA|TRBV6-2/TRBV6-3|TRBJ1-5|NA
CASSHLGGGNQPQHF
TGTGCCAGCAGCCACTTAGGGGGAGGGAATCAGCCCCAGCATTTT
>NA|TRBV21-1|TRBJ2-7|NA
CASSLRRWASGGYEQYF
TGTGCCAGCAGCCTTCGAAGGTGGGCTAGCGGTGGCTACGAGCAGTACTTC
>TRBD1|TRBV3-1/TRBV3-2|TRBJ2-3|NA
CASSQRGRGHHTQYF
TGTGCCAGCAGCCAACGCGGCAGGGGGCATCATACGCAGTATTTT
>TRBD1|TRBV6-1|TRBJ1-2|NA
CASSEGVLGQGRAYTF
TGTGCCAGCAGTGAAGGAGTCTTGGGACAGGGTAGGGCCTACACCTTC
>TRBD2|TRBV5-6|TRBJ2-7|once
CASSPVAGELYEQYF
TGTGCCAGCAGCCCCGTGGCGGGAGAACTCTACGAGCAGTACTTC
>NA|TRBV10-2|TRBJ1-5|once
CASSAGGSQPQHF
TGCGCCAGCAGTGCGGGAGGGAGTCAGCCCCAGCATTTT
>TRBD1|TRBV7-8|TRBJ2-7|NA
CASSLQGTGVDEQYF
TGTGCCAGCAGCCTCCAGGGGACAGGGGTCGACGAGCAGTACTTC
>NA|TRBV2|TRBJ1-1|NA
CASRKDRLNTEAFF
TGTGCCAGCCGAAAAGACAGACTGAACACTGAAGCTTTCTTT
>NA|TRBV11-2|TRBJ2-7|few
CASSPKFQTAEKSYEQYF
TGTGCCAGCAGCCCGAAATTTCAGACAGCAGAAAAGTCCTACGAGCAGTACTTC
>NA|TRBV7-2|TRBJ1-2|NA
CASSLNPGKDGYTF
TGTGCCAGCAGCTTAAACCCAGGGAAGGATGGCTACACCTTC
>NA|TRBV19|TRBJ1-1|NA
CASRGGPLGTEAFF
TGTGCCAGTAGGGGAGGCCCCCTGGGCACTGAAGCTTTCTTT
>TRBD1|TRBV7-6|TRBJ1-1|NA
CASSHTGGNTEAFF
TGTGCCAGCAGTCATACAGGGGGGAACACTGAAGCTTTCTTT
>NA|TRBV7-9|TRBJ1-1|NA
CASSLRQDLEAFF
TGTGCCAGCAGCCTCCGACAGGACTTAGAAGCTTTCTTT
>NA|TRBV7-2|TRBJ1-1|NA
CASSLVRRGPENTEAFF
TGTGCCAGCAGCTTAGTCCGCCGTGGCCCAGAGAACACTGAAGCTTTCTTT
>NA|TRBV7-9|TRBJ1-2|NA
CASSPRAQGSYGYTF
TGTGCCAGCAGCCCCCGCGCTCAGGGTAGCTATGGCTACACCTTC
>NA|TRBV6-6|TRBJ1-2|NA
CASSRPGTQENYGYTF
TGTGCCAGCAGCCGCCCCGGGACACAGGAGAACTATGGCTACACCTTC
>NA|TRBV4-3|TRBJ1-1|NA
CASSQGWLTGSTEAFF
TGCGCCAGCAGCCAAGGTTGGTTAACAGGGAGCACTGAAGCTTTCTTT
>TRBD1|TRBV27|TRBJ1-5|NA
CASSSRDRHYQPQHF
TGTGCCAGCAGTAGCCGGGACAGACATTATCAGCCCCAGCATTTT
>NA|TRBV7-2|TRBJ1-5|NA
CASSLSTGGNQPQHF
TGTGCCAGCAGCCTAAGTACGGGTGGCAATCAGCCCCAGCATTTT
>NA|TRBV25-1|TRBJ2-1|NA
CASSGLVWNEQFF
TGTGCCAGCAGTGGACTAGTTTGGAATGAGCAGTTCTTC
>NA|TRBV19|TRBJ1-1|NA
CATGADTEAFF
TGTGCCACTGGGGCGGACACTGAAGCTTTCTTT
>TRBD1|TRBV5-1|TRBJ1-1|NA
CASSLQGARNTEAFF
TGCGCCAGCAGTTTACAGGGGGCGCGGAACACTGAAGCTTTCTTT
>NA|TRBV5-1|TRBJ1-1|NA
CASSLDPGPNTEAFF
TGCGCCAGCAGCTTGGATCCAGGCCCGAACACTGAAGCTTTCTTT
>TRBD1|TRBV7-2|TRBJ1-2|NA
CASSLPQSRGLNGYTF
TGTGCCAGCAGCTTACCCCAATCTAGGGGGCTAAACGGCTACACCTTC
>TRBD2|TRBV5-6|TRBJ2-5|NA
CASSPPGLARETQYF
TGTGCCAGCAGCCCGCCCGGACTAGCTCGTGAGACCCAGTACTTC
>NA|TRBV7-3|TRBJ2-3|NA
CASSSLATDFGTDTQYF
TGTGCCAGCAGCTCCCTAGCGACTGACTTTGGCACAGATACGCAGTATTTT